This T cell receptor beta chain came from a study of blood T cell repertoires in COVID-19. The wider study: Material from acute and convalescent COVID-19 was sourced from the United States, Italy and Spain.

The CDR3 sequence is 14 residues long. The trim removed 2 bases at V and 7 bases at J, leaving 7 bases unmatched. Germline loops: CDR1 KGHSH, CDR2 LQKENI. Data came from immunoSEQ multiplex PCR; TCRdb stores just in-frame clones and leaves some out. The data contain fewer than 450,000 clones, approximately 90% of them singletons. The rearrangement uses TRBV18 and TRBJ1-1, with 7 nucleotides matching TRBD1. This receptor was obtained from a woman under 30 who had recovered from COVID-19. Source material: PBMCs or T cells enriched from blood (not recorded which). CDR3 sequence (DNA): TGTGCCAGCTCACCAAGAGACAGGGTTAGTGAAGCTTTCTTT. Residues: CASSPRDRVSEAFF.